These T cell receptor beta chains were read from a single sample in a study of T cells after yellow fever vaccination. TCRdb fed the 5' RACE reads into MiXCR, producing one record per CDR3 protein. The sample holds around 30,000 distinct CDR3 sequences, just under 6.5% seen once. The input for sequencing was PBMCs, either bulk or a sorted T-cell subset (CD4+, CD8+, memory, or dextramer-sorted; not recorded which), taken on the day of the yellow fever booster vaccination. Receptors were obtained from a man aged 25-45 years who received the YFV17D yellow fever vaccine. CDR3s include the opening cysteine and the closing phenylalanine or tryptophan. Each record gives: V gene, clone size, CDR3 length, J gene, D gene, CDR3 DNA, CDR3 protein. A D gene is named only where the DNA matches it firmly. Not every row has a clone size; where given, it reads once, few, many or a size class.

>TRBV12-3/TRBV12-4|medium-sized|16|TRBJ2-1|.
TGTGCCAGCAGTTTAGCGGGAGCTCAACCTGTGGGTGAGCAGTTCTTC
CASSLAGAQPVGEQFF
>TRBV3-1|many|15|TRBJ2-7|TRBD2
TGTGCCAGCAGCCCTATAAGCGGGATTCCGGACGAGCAGTACTTC
CASSPISGIPDEQYF
>TRBV12-3/TRBV12-4|medium-sized|19|TRBJ2-1|TRBD2
TGTGCCAGCAGTTTAGAACTAGCGGGCTTGGGGGACCTTTACAATGAGCAGTTCTTC
CASSLELAGLGDLYNEQFF
>TRBV30|many|13|TRBJ2-1|TRBD1
TGTGCCTGGAACTGGGGACAGTTTAGGGAGCAGTTCTTC
CAWNWGQFREQFF
>TRBV21-1|many|17|TRBJ1-5|.
TGTGCCAGCAGCAAAGTTTGGACGGTATATGGCAATCAGCCCCAGCATTTT
CASSKVWTVYGNQPQHF
>TRBV12-3/TRBV12-4|many|17|TRBJ2-1|.
TGTGCCATCACCTCCGGGGCAGTGGGGGGCTCCTACAATGAGCAGTTCTTC
CAITSGAVGGSYNEQFF
>TRBV18|many|12|TRBJ2-5|.
TGTGCCAGCTCACCAATTAGTGAGACCCAGTACTTC
CASSPISETQYF
>TRBV19|.|14|TRBJ1-5|.
TGTGCCAGTAGCGGACGGTCCCAAGTTCAGCCCCAGCATTTT
CASSGRSQVQPQHF
>TRBV25-1|many|11|TRBJ2-7|.
TGTGCCAGCAGTACTTCCTACGAGCAGTACTTC
CASSTSYEQYF
>TRBV15|many|15|TRBJ2-1|.
TGTGCCACCAGGACCCCCGACTTCCCCTACAATGAGCAGTTCTTC
CATRTPDFPYNEQFF
>TRBV6-6|few|10|TRBJ2-3|.
TGTGCCAGCAACCAAGATACGCAGTATTTT
CASNQDTQYF
>TRBV28|few|13|TRBJ1-4|.
TGTGCCAGCAGTTTACAGGGCTCAGGGAAACTGTTTTTT
CASSLQGSGKLFF
>TRBV12-3/TRBV12-4|many|19|TRBJ2-6|.
TGTGCCAGCAGTTTGAAAGTGACCCTTTTGGGCTCTGGGGCCAACGTCCTGACTTTC
CASSLKVTLLGSGANVLTF
>TRBV5-4|few|15|TRBJ2-3|TRBD2
TGTGCCAGCAGCTTATTCCAGCGGGAGGCAGATACGCAGTATTTT
CASSLFQREADTQYF